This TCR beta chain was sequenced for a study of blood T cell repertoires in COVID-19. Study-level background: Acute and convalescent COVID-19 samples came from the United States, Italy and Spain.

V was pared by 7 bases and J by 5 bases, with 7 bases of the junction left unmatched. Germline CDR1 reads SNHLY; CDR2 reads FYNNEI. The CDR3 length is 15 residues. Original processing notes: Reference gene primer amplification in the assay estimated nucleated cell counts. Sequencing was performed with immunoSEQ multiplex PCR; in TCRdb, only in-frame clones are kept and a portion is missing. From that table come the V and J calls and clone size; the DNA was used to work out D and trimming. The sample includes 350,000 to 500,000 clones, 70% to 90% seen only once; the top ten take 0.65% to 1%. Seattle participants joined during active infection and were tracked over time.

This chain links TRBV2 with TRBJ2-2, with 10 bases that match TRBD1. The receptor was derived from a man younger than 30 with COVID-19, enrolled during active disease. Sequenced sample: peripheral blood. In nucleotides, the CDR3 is TGTGCCAGCAAACCGGGACAGGGGAATACCGGGGAGCTGTTTTTT. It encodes CASKPGQGNTGELFF.